This T cell receptor beta chain was identified during a study of blood T cell repertoires in COVID-19. Looking at the study overall: Spain, Italy and the United States supplied samples that represented acute and convalescent COVID-19. From T cells, B-cell-depleted T cells, or PBMCs came the material, which was cDNA or gDNA.

Patients at the Seattle site were enrolled during active infection and followed longitudinally. Some clones are missing from TCRdb's copy, which holds only in-frame ones; the method was immunoSEQ multiplex PCR. The repertoire consists of a few hundred thousand clones, with around 80% occurring once and the leading ten covering over 9.5%. Trimming removed 4 bases from V and 6 bases from J, with 12 bases in between. The CDR3 totals 14 residues. Germline lookup yields CDR1 SNHLY and CDR2 FYNNEI. This TCR came from a woman of 80 years or more with COVID-19, enrolled during active disease. Sequenced sample: peripheral blood. The V gene is TRBV2, the J gene TRBJ1-4; D gene uncertain. The CDR3 protein is CASSVRIGDEKLFF. As DNA, the CDR3 is TGTGCCAGCAGTGTAAGGATCGGGGATGAAAAACTGTTTTTT.